Presented here are 3 T cell receptor beta chains from one specimen sequenced in a study of cytomegalovirus exposure and HLA in healthy donors. In the PCR, 60 Vbeta and 13 Jbeta primers were used. Method: immunoSEQ multiplex PCR; TCRdb's copy keeps in-frame clones and lacks some. The sample consists of approximately 190,000 clones, 70% of them appearing once. Sample: PBMCs. The receptors stem from a man between 35 and 55 years old in good health and CMV-seropositive.

The V call is TRBV4-1, the J call TRBJ1-4, with 7 bases matching TRBD1. V was clipped by 0 bases and J by 5 bases; unmatched bases: 6. CDR1 is MGHRA, CDR2 YSYEKL, per germline. The length of the CDR3 is 16 residues. CDR3 sequence (DNA): TGCGCCAGCAGCCAAGACCACAGGGGAGTGAATGAAAAACTGTTTTTT. It encodes CASSQDHRGVNEKLFF.

This chain connects TRBV5-1 to TRBJ2-1; 11 nucleotides align to TRBD2. The CDR3 totals 16 residues. J gave up 4 bases and V 6 bases, and 9 bases lay outside the gene matches. Germline loops: CDR1 SGHRS, CDR2 YFSETQ. CDR3 sequence (DNA): TGCGCCAGCACCCTTAGCGGGGGGGCCGGTTACAATGAGCAGTTCTTC. The encoded protein is CASTLSGGAGYNEQFF.

The CDR3, as DNA: TGTGCCAGCGCGAGCGTCTCCTACAATGAGCAGTTCTTC. Protein product: CASASVSYNEQFF. This rearrangement joins TRBV13 to TRBJ2-1; unclear D gene. This CDR3 is 13 amino acids long. Trimming took 8 bases from V and 0 from J, leaving 8 bases between them. Germline assignment: CDR1 PRHDT and CDR2 FYEKMQ (reference sequence). The full variable domain, rest sourced from reference TRBV13 and TRBJ2-1, is AAGVIQSPRHLIKEKRETATLKCYPIPRHDTVYWYQQGPGQDPQFLISFYEKMQSDKGSIPDRFSAQQFSDYHSELNMSSLELGDSALYFCASASVSYNEQFFGPGTRLTVL.